A selection of T cell receptor beta chains follows, all from one sample in a study of early T cells in non-severe SARS-CoV-2 infection. A single record per CDR3 protein comes from TCRdb applying MiXCR to the 5' RACE reads. The data hold roughly 67,000 distinct CDR3 sequences, with about a tenth observed a single time. The sequenced sample was whole blood. Receptors were obtained from an adult who was a healthcare worker with PCR-confirmed SARS-CoV-2 infection or an uninfected control (not recorded which). Each CDR3 is given with its conserved first and last residue. Each record gives: D gene, clone size, V gene, J gene, CDR3 DNA, CDR3 protein. A D gene is named only where the DNA matches it firmly. Expanded clones are given a class, and other clones once, few, many or no size at all.

D gene: NA
clone size: many
V gene: TRBV19
J gene: TRBJ2-3
CDR3 DNA: TGTGCCAGTAGTCCTCAGTCAGGGGACACAGATACGCAGTATTTT
CDR3 protein: CASSPQSGDTDTQYF

D gene: TRBD1
clone size: few
V gene: TRBV14
J gene: TRBJ1-1
CDR3 DNA: TGTGCCAGCAGCCGGAACAGGGGCTCCTTCGCTTTCTTT
CDR3 protein: CASSRNRGSFAFF

D gene: TRBD2
clone size: few
V gene: TRBV7-6
J gene: TRBJ2-5
CDR3 DNA: TGTGCCAGCAGCAGACTAGCGGGAGGGCTCCAAGAGACCCAGTACTTC
CDR3 protein: CASSRLAGGLQETQYF

D gene: NA
clone size: NA
V gene: TRBV7-9
J gene: TRBJ2-6
CDR3 DNA: TGTGCCAGCAGCCCTATTTACAGGGCTGGGGCCAACGTCCTGACTTTC
CDR3 protein: CASSPIYRAGANVLTF

D gene: NA
clone size: few
V gene: TRBV5-1
J gene: TRBJ1-1
CDR3 DNA: TGCGCCAGCAGTGAAGACAGCCACACTGAAGCTTTCTTT
CDR3 protein: CASSEDSHTEAFF

D gene: NA
clone size: NA
V gene: TRBV6-5
J gene: TRBJ2-1
CDR3 DNA: TGTGCCAGCAGCCGACGGGGGCGGACACACAATGAGCAGTTCTTC
CDR3 protein: CASSRRGRTHNEQFF

D gene: TRBD1
clone size: many
V gene: TRBV12-3/TRBV12-4
J gene: TRBJ2-7
CDR3 DNA: TGTGCCAGCAGTTTATCGACAGGGCGCCACGAGCAGTACTTC
CDR3 protein: CASSLSTGRHEQYF

D gene: NA
clone size: many
V gene: TRBV7-2
J gene: TRBJ1-2
CDR3 DNA: TGTGCCAGCAGCCTTAATGCGGGCGCCGACTATGGCTACACCTTC
CDR3 protein: CASSLNAGADYGYTF

D gene: NA
clone size: NA
V gene: TRBV29-1
J gene: TRBJ2-1
CDR3 DNA: TGCAGCGTGTCCGGGACCATAGCAAATGAGCAGTTCTTC
CDR3 protein: CSVSGTIANEQFF

D gene: NA
clone size: few
V gene: TRBV28
J gene: TRBJ1-5
CDR3 DNA: TGTGCCAGTGGGTTCTTCGGTCAGCCCCAGCATTTT
CDR3 protein: CASGFFGQPQHF

D gene: NA
clone size: many
V gene: TRBV5-1
J gene: TRBJ1-1
CDR3 DNA: TGCGCCAGCAGCTTCGGGGGAGCGAGGGTAGGCACTGAAGCTTTCTTT
CDR3 protein: CASSFGGARVGTEAFF

D gene: NA
clone size: NA
V gene: TRBV20-1
J gene: TRBJ1-2
CDR3 DNA: TGCAGTGCTAGACCGGAAATCGACCATGGCTACACCTTC
CDR3 protein: CSARPEIDHGYTF

D gene: NA
clone size: NA
V gene: TRBV9
J gene: TRBJ2-7
CDR3 DNA: TGTGCCAGCAGCGTAGAAGTTTCTTCCTACGAGCAGTACTTC
CDR3 protein: CASSVEVSSYEQYF

D gene: NA
clone size: few
V gene: TRBV7-8
J gene: TRBJ2-7
CDR3 DNA: TGTGCCAGCAGCTTAGATTTTCTCAGGGACGAGCAGTACTTC
CDR3 protein: CASSLDFLRDEQYF

D gene: NA
clone size: many
V gene: TRBV2
J gene: TRBJ2-3
CDR3 DNA: TGTGCCAGCAGTGTGACTAGGGGGTCCACAGATACGCAGTATTTT
CDR3 protein: CASSVTRGSTDTQYF

D gene: NA
clone size: few
V gene: TRBV11-2
J gene: TRBJ2-1
CDR3 DNA: TGTGCCAGCAGCTTCTCAGCTGACAATGAGCAGTTCTTC
CDR3 protein: CASSFSADNEQFF

D gene: NA
clone size: many
V gene: TRBV5-5
J gene: TRBJ2-1
CDR3 DNA: TGTGCCAGCGAACCCCTCAGACAGGCCTCCTACAATGAGCAGTTCTTC
CDR3 protein: CASEPLRQASYNEQFF

D gene: NA
clone size: NA
V gene: TRBV7-6
J gene: TRBJ2-1
CDR3 DNA: TGTGCCAGCAGACTTACCGGGAGCTCCTACAATGAGCAGTTCTTC
CDR3 protein: CASRLTGSSYNEQFF

D gene: NA
clone size: NA
V gene: TRBV9
J gene: TRBJ1-3
CDR3 DNA: TGTGCCAGCAGCGTAGGCAGCCCGTCATCTGGAAACACCATATATTTT
CDR3 protein: CASSVGSPSSGNTIYF

D gene: NA
clone size: few
V gene: TRBV10-3
J gene: TRBJ2-3
CDR3 DNA: TGTGCCATCAGTGATGGACCCGATACGCAGTATTTT
CDR3 protein: CAISDGPDTQYF

D gene: TRBD2
clone size: NA
V gene: TRBV10-3
J gene: TRBJ2-7
CDR3 DNA: TGTGCCAGCCAACTAGCGGGGGGTAGGGGCTCCTACGAGCAGTACTTC
CDR3 protein: CASQLAGGRGSYEQYF

D gene: TRBD2
clone size: few
V gene: TRBV5-5
J gene: TRBJ2-2
CDR3 DNA: TGTGCCAGCAGCTTGGCGGGAATGGGGTTAGCGGGATACACCGGGGAGCTGTTTTTT
CDR3 protein: CASSLAGMGLAGYTGELFF

D gene: NA
clone size: many
V gene: TRBV7-9
J gene: TRBJ2-2
CDR3 DNA: TGTGCCAGCAGCTTGTCCGGGGAGCTGTTTTTT
CDR3 protein: CASSLSGELFF

D gene: NA
clone size: few
V gene: TRBV30
J gene: TRBJ2-7
CDR3 DNA: TGTGCCTGGAGGGCCCCCCTCAGACAGACCTACGAGCAGTACTTC
CDR3 protein: CAWRAPLRQTYEQYF

D gene: TRBD2
clone size: few
V gene: TRBV2
J gene: TRBJ2-2
CDR3 DNA: TGTGCCAGCAGACTAGCGGGAGACACCGGGGAGCTGTTTTTT
CDR3 protein: CASRLAGDTGELFF

D gene: NA
clone size: NA
V gene: TRBV5-6
J gene: TRBJ1-1
CDR3 DNA: TGTGCCAGCACCGACCTTCGGACAAGAGCTTTCTTT
CDR3 protein: CASTDLRTRAFF

D gene: NA
clone size: few
V gene: TRBV29-1
J gene: TRBJ1-1
CDR3 DNA: TGCAGCGTTGAAATTGGGCTAACGACGGAAGCTTTCTTT
CDR3 protein: CSVEIGLTTEAFF

D gene: TRBD1
clone size: many
V gene: TRBV12-3/TRBV12-4
J gene: TRBJ2-1
CDR3 DNA: TGTGCCAGCGGAGAACCGGGACAGGGTAAGAATGAGCAGTTCTTC
CDR3 protein: CASGEPGQGKNEQFF

D gene: NA
clone size: NA
V gene: TRBV10-3
J gene: TRBJ1-6
CDR3 DNA: TGTGCCATCAGTGGGTCGACAGGCTCTAATTCACCCCTCCACTTT
CDR3 protein: CAISGSTGSNSPLHF

D gene: NA
clone size: NA
V gene: TRBV5-1
J gene: TRBJ2-5
CDR3 DNA: TGCGCCAGCAGCATCGGGGCTCAAGAGACCCAGTACTTC
CDR3 protein: CASSIGAQETQYF

D gene: TRBD1
clone size: NA
V gene: TRBV6-5
J gene: TRBJ1-3
CDR3 DNA: TGTGCCAGCAGTTATTCAGGGGGACACCTTAGCTCTGGAAACACCATATATTTT
CDR3 protein: CASSYSGGHLSSGNTIYF